This paragraph reports one TCR beta chain. Its antigen is undetermined. The sample belongs to a study of cytomegalovirus exposure and HLA in healthy donors. Overall study results and limits: In a later analysis, most CMV-associated TCR beta chains appeared HLA-restricted. Relative to equally common others, HLA-associated TCR beta chains showed greater clonal expansion in a later analysis. TCR beta chain V- and J-gene trimming was linked, in a later analysis, to a missense variant in DCLRE1C. Published work reported that the classifier diagnosed cytomegalovirus status with high specificity and sensitivity.

In the PCR, 60 Vbeta and 13 Jbeta primers were used. Generated by immunoSEQ multiplex PCR, the TCRdb table keeps only in-frame clones and is missing some. The table has around 120,000 clones, about three quarters seen once. The receptor was isolated from a man between 60 and 75 years old in good health and CMV-seropositive. Input material: PBMCs.

CDR3 sequence (DNA): TGTGCCAGCAGCCCAGACAGGAATAGCAATCAGCCCCAGCATTTT. It encodes CASSPDRNSNQPQHF. The J gene is TRBJ1-5, the V gene TRBV2, with D tentatively TRBD1 (6 bases). The V end was cut by 6 bases, the J end by 0 bases, with 12 bases between. The CDR3 length is 15 residues. CDR1 and CDR2 (germline): SNHLY, FYNNEI. Filled out from reference TRBV2 and TRBJ1-5, the complete variable domain reads EPEVTQTPSHQVTQMGQEVILRCVPISNHLYFYWYRQILGQKVEFLVSFYNNEISEKSEIFDDQFSVERPDGSNFTLKIRSTKLEDSAMYFCASSPDRNSNQPQHFGDGTRLSIL.